The clone carrying this TCR beta chain appeared many times. Antigen unknown. Germline V gives CDR1 SGHAT, CDR2 FQDESV (reference sequence). The CDR3 contains 15 residues. Trimming shortened V by 1 base and J by 6 bases, and 14 bases separated the two germline ends. This sample was taken from a study of tumor-infiltrating lymphocytes in primary liver carcinoma. Study context: T1-T3 N0M0 was the stage of the tumors, which were 4.2 to 10 cm across.

Blood RNA was derived from unsorted whole blood, and germline DNA was extracted too. Constant-region priming of roughly 500 ng total RNA yielded TCR beta cDNA. The TCR beta library was amplified through three nested multiplex PCR rounds in a modified ARM-PCR procedure. A C-beta reverse primer was combined with TRBV1-TRBV30 forward primers in the first two PCR rounds, and each round had about 10 cycles. A single record per CDR3 protein comes from TCRdb applying MiXCR to the multiplex PCR reads. The sample carries 300,000 to 350,000 distinct CDR3 sequences, about 50% recorded once. Whole-study results and caveats: Left bulk and unsorted, the samples did not allow CD4+ and CD8+ repertoires to be compared. Tumors significantly exceeded blood in top-250-clone fraction (p = 0.039).

The sequenced material came from peripheral blood. This rearrangement joins TRBV11-1 to TRBJ2-3; a weak D match, TRBD2 (5 bases). This clonotype was obtained from a woman aged 25 to 39 with primary liver carcinoma and hepatitis B virus infection. The CDR3, as DNA: TGTGCCAGCAGCTTAGGAGGGCTAGCCGTTGATACGCAGTATTTT. Protein sequence: CASSLGGLAVDTQYF.